The 2 T cell receptor beta chains given below trace back to one sample, sequenced in a study of CD8 T cells in ankylosing spondylitis. Each CDR3 protein gets one entry after TCRdb re-called the 5' RACE reads with MiXCR. The sample holds approximately 140,000 distinct CDR3 sequences, 8% to 9% seen once. The sample was synovial fluid, either unsorted or a sorted T cell fraction (not recorded which). These TCRs come from a male donor with ankylosing spondylitis.

A few counts support this clonotype. This chain uses TRBV7-8 with TRBJ2-3, with 7 nucleotides matching TRBD2. The germline gives CDR1 SGHVS, CDR2 FQNEAQ. The CDR3 runs 19 residues. The junction had 21 bases not matched to a gene; V was cut back by 3 bases and J by 6 bases. The CDR3, as DNA: TGTGCCAGCAGCTTGATGGCCATATTCGGGGCGGGAGACGGTGATACGCAGTATTTT. Encoded protein: CASSLMAIFGAGDGDTQYF.

This clonotype was recorded a few times. The chain carries TRBV19 and TRBJ2-5; perhaps TRBD2 as D (7 bases). The CDR3 spans 14 residues. Germline values: CDR1 LNHDA, CDR2 SQIVND (reference sequence). The ends were cut back, 10 bases at V and 5 bases at J, with 20 bases in the middle. CDR3: CATSGTRTVETQYF. The CDR3 nucleotides are TGTGCCACCAGCGGGACACGCACCGTGGAGACCCAGTACTTC.